Only a few counts were recorded for the clone carrying this T cell receptor (beta chain). These data come from a study of CD8+CD57+ T cells in acquired aplastic anemia. Study in general: Each DNA sample taken from sorted CD4+ and CD8+ cells came to approximately 3.3 ug on average.

CDR3 length: 13 amino acids. Trimming removed 6 bases from V and 7 bases from J; junction bases left unmatched: 9. CDR1 is DFQATT and CDR2 is SNEGSKA in the germline V gene (reference sequence). Genomic DNA, the template, was used for profiling of the TCR beta VDJ and CDR3. TCRdb re-analysed the reads in MiXCR, keeping a single row per CDR3 protein. This sample has fewer than 200,000 distinct CDR3 sequences, with less than 60% found just once. In patients chosen for sequencing, flow cytometry had shown CD8+CD57+ cell expansion. This receptor was identified in a human donor with aplastic anemia. This chain links TRBV20-1 with TRBJ2-7; the match to TRBD2 covers 10 bases. The source material was sorted CD4+, CD8+, or CD8+CD57+ T cells (not recorded which) from PBMCs. This chain's CDR3 is CSATSGRAEEQYF. CDR3 DNA sequence: TGCAGTGCAACCAGCGGGAGGGCCGAGGAGCAGTACTTC.